This TCR beta chain comes out of a study of control samples from healthy donors and cancer patients. Only in-frame clones appear in the TCRdb table, and some are missing; sequencing was by immunoSEQ multiplex PCR. The profile shows some 45,000 clones, roughly 85% of them singletons. The CDR3 contains 13 residues. The germline CDR1 and CDR2 sequences are SQVTM and ANQGSEA. The junction had 5 bases not matched to a gene; V was cut back by 7 bases and J by 1 base. Sequenced input: blood. The chain employs TRBV29-1 and TRBJ1-1, with TRBD1 matching 8 bases. This receptor was taken from a man in his fifties or sixties in good health. The CDR3 loop is CSGVGQANTEAFF. The CDR3 nucleotides are TGCAGCGGTGTGGGACAGGCGAACACTGAAGCTTTCTTT.